This TCR beta chain was found in a study of blood T cell repertoires in COVID-19. Generated by immunoSEQ multiplex PCR, the TCRdb table keeps only in-frame clones and is missing some. The data show 75,000 to 95,000 clones, around nine tenths seen once. V shed 5 bases and J shed 5 bases, with 28 bases lying between them. Germline V gives CDR1 SNHLY, CDR2 FYNNEI. The CDR3 runs to 19 residues. The receptor comes from a man in his fifties or sixties with active COVID-19. The genes are TRBV2 and TRBJ1-5; a possible D gene is TRBD1 (5 bases). Sequenced material: peripheral blood. The CDR3 DNA sequence: TGTGCCAGCAGTCCCCTAGGTGGAACAGCCCAGCTCAGGGATCAGCCCCAGCATTTT. Amino acids: CASSPLGGTAQLRDQPQHF.